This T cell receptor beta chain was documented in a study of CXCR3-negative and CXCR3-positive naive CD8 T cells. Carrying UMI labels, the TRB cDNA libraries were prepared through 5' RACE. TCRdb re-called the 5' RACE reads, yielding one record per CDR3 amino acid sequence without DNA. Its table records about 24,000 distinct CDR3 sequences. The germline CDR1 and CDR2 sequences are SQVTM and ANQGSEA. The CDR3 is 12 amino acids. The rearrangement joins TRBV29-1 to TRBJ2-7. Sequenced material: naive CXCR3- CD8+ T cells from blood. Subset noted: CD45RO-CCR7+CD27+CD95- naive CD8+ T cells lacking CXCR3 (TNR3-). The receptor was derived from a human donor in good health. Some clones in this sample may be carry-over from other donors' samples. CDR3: CSVVWGTYEQYF.